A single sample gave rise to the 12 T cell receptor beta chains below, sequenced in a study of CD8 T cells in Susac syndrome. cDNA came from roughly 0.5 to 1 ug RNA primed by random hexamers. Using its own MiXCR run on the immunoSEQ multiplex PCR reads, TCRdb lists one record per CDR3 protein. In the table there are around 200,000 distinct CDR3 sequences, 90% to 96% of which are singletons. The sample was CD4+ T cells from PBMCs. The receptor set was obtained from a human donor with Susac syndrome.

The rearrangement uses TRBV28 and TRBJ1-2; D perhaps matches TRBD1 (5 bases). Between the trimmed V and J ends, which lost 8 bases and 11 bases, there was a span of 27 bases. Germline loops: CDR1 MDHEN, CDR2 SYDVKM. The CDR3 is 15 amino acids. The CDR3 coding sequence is TGTGCCAGCCTTACCTACAGGCCCCGCGCGAGGTGGTACACCTTC. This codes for CASLTYRPRARWYTF.

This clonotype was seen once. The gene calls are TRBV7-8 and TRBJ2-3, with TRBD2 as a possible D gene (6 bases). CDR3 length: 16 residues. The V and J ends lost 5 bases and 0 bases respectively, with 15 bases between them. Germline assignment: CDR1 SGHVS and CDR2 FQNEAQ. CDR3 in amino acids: CASSPRSSGSTDTQYF. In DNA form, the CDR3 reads TGTGCCAGCAGCCCCCGGAGTAGCGGAAGCACAGATACGCAGTATTTT.

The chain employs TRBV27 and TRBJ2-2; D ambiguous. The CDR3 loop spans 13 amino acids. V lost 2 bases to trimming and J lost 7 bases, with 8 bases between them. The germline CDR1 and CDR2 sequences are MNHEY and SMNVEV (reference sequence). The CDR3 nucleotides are TGTGCCAGCAGTTTACAAGTAGTCGGGGAGCTGTTTTTT. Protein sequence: CASSLQVVGELFF.

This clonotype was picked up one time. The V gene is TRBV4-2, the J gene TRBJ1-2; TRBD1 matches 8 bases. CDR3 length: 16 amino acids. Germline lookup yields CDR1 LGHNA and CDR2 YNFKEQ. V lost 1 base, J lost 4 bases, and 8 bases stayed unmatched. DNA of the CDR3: TGTGCCAGCAGCCAAGGGGGAGCAGGGGGCCCCTATGGCTACACCTTC. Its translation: CASSQGGAGGPYGYTF.

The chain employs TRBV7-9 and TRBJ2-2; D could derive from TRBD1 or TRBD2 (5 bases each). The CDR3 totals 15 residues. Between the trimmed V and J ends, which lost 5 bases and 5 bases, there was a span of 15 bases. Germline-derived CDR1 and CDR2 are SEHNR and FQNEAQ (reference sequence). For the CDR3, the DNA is TGTGCCAGCAGCCCCGAGGGGAGACAAACCGGGGAGCTGTTTTTT. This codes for CASSPEGRQTGELFF.

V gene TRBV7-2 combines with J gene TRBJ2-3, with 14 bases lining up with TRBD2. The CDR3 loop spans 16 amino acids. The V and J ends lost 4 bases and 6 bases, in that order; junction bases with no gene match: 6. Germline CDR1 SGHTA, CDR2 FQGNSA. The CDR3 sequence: CASSSRLAGGLDTQYF. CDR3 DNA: TGTGCCAGCAGCTCCCGACTAGCGGGGGGGCTGGATACGCAGTATTTT.

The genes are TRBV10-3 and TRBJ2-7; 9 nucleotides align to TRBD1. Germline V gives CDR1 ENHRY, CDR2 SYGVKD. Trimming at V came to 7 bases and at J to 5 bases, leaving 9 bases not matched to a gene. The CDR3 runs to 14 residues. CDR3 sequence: CAINRGTGFHEQYF. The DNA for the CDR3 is TGTGCCATCAATAGAGGGACAGGGTTCCACGAGCAGTACTTC.

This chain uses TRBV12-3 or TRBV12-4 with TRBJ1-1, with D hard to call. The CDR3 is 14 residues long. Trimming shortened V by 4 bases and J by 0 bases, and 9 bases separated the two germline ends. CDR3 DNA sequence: TGTGCCAGCAGTTCGACTGTAATGAACACTGAAGCTTTCTTT. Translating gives CASSSTVMNTEAFF.

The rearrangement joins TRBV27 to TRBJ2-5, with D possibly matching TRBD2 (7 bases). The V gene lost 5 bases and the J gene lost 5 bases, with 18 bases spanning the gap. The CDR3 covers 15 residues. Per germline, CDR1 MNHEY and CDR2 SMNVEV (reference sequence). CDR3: CASSDAGANGETQYF. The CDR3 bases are TGTGCCAGCAGTGATGCGGGGGCGAATGGGGAGACCCAGTACTTC.

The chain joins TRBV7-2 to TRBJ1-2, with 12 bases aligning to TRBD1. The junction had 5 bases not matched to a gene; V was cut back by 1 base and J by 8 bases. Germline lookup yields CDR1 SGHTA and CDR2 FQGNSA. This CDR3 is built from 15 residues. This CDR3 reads CASSLEGQGAQGYTF. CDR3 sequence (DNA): TGTGCCAGCAGCTTAGAGGGACAGGGGGCTCAGGGCTACACCTTC. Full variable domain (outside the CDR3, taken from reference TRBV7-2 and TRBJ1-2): GAGVSQSPSNKVTEKGKDVELRCDPISGHTALYWYRQSLGQGLEFLIYFQGNSAPDKSGLPSDRFSAERTGGSVSTLTIQRTQQEDSAVYLCASSLEGQGAQGYTFGSGTRLTVV.

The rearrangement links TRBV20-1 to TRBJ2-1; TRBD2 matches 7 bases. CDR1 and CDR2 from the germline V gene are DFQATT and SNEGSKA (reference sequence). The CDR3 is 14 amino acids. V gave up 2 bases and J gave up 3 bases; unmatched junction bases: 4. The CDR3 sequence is CSARKAGVYNEQFF. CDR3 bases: TGCAGTGCTAGAAAGGCGGGGGTCTACAATGAGCAGTTCTTC.

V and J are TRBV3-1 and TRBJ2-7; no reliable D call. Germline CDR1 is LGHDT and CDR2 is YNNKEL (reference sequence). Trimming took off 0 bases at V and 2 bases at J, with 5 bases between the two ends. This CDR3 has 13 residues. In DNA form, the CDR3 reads TGTGCCAGCAGCCAAGATGTCACCTACGAGCAGTACTTC. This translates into CASSQDVTYEQYF.